The 29 T cell receptor beta chains below all came from one sample that was sequenced in a study of spatial heterogeneity in lung cancer. TCRdb re-analysed the 5' RACE reads in MiXCR, keeping a single row per CDR3 protein. The data contain approximately 21,000 distinct CDR3 sequences, about 3.5% of them singletons. As for time point: sample taken at primary tumor resection. The sample here was PBMCs, taken at surgery. The receptor set was obtained from a female donor with early-stage non-small cell lung cancer.

This clonotype was seen many times. V and J are TRBV5-1 and TRBJ2-1, with a weak D call TRBD2 (6 bases). V lost 0 bases and J 1 base, leaving 11 bases between the germline ends. The CDR3 consists of 16 residues. Germline V CDR1 and CDR2: SGHRS, YFSETQ. DNA for the CDR3: TGCGCCAGCAGCTTGGGGGTCGGGGGTTCCTACAATGAGCAGTTCTTC. Translation gives CASSLGVGGSYNEQFF.

This clonotype has at least ten counts. The chain is built from TRBV7-9 and TRBJ1-2, with 7 bases matching TRBD1. Unmatched junction bases numbered 6, after V lost 1 base and J lost 7 bases. Germline loops: CDR1 SEHNR, CDR2 FQNEAQ (reference sequence). The CDR3 spans 14 residues. CDR3 nucleotides: TGTGCCAGCAGCTTAGTACAGGGGATTCCTGGCTACACCTTC. Residues: CASSLVQGIPGYTF.

This chain joins TRBV6-1 and TRBJ2-6; no clear D. The V end was cut by 3 bases, the J end by 0 bases, with 6 bases between. Germline V gives CDR1 MNHNS, CDR2 SASEGT. CDR3 length: 15 residues. As DNA, the CDR3 is TGTGCCAGCAGTGACGAGAACTCTGGGGCCAACGTCCTGACTTTC. The encoded protein is CASSDENSGANVLTF.

This clonotype has ten or more counts. The V gene is TRBV3-1, the J gene TRBJ2-1, with D tentatively TRBD2 (6 bases). CDR3 length: 13 amino acids. Germline V lookup: CDR1 LGHDT, CDR2 YNNKEL (reference sequence). V was pared by 4 bases and J by 14 bases, with 18 bases between. The CDR3, as DNA: TGTGCCAGCAGCCCACAACGAGGCGGGGCAAAGTTCTTC. Translated: CASSPQRGGAKFF.

This clonotype was counted at least ten times. The chain recombines TRBV6-1 with TRBJ2-3; D is perhaps TRBD1 or TRBD2 (7 bases each). V was shortened by 3 bases and J by 4 bases, with 17 bases between the two germline ends. The length of the CDR3 is 16 residues. Germline V gene sequence: CDR1 MNHNS, CDR2 SASEGT. The CDR3 coding sequence is TGTGCCAGCAGTGATAAGGGAGGGGGCGTCGCAGATACGCAGTATTTT. Translated, it gives CASSDKGGGVADTQYF.

This clonotype was detected many times. The gene calls are TRBV20-1 and TRBJ1-1; 10 bases align to TRBD1. The CDR3 extends over 15 amino acids. Germline assignment: CDR1 DFQATT and CDR2 SNEGSKA (reference sequence). V dropped 2 bases and J dropped 2; count of bases not matched to a gene: 5. As DNA, the CDR3 is TGCAGTGCTAGATTCCGGGACAGGGGCAACACTGAAGCTTTCTTT. Protein product: CSARFRDRGNTEAFF.

This clonotype has at least ten counts. This chain links TRBV6-1 with TRBJ1-4; tentative D call: TRBD1 (6 bases). The V end lost 8 bases, the J end lost 0 bases, and 13 bases lay between the germline ends. The V gene's germline CDR1 is MNHNS and CDR2 SASEGT. This CDR3 is built from 15 residues. CDR3 in amino acids: CASLTGFTTNEKLFF. Written as DNA, the CDR3 is TGTGCCAGCCTGACAGGTTTTACAACTAATGAAAAACTGTTTTTT.

This clonotype was recorded at least ten times. V gene TRBV9 combines with J gene TRBJ2-1, with a weak D call TRBD2 (5 bases). This CDR3 is 16 amino acids long. Trimming removed 0 bases from V and 8 bases from J, with 18 bases in between. The germline V gene has CDR1 SGDLS and CDR2 YYNGEE. In DNA form, the CDR3 reads TGTGCCAGCAGCGTAGATCCATCGGGAAAGAGCTATGAGCAGTTCTTC. Protein sequence: CASSVDPSGKSYEQFF.

This clonotype appeared many times. The chain employs TRBV5-1 and TRBJ2-1; 11 bases are shared with TRBD1. The CDR3 spans 16 residues. After removal of 2 bases from V and 4 bases from J, the junction contained 5 bases not matched to a gene. In germline, CDR1 is SGHRS, CDR2 YFSETQ. The CDR3: CASSLAGTGGYNEQFF. The CDR3 bases are TGCGCCAGCAGCTTAGCCGGGACAGGGGGGTACAATGAGCAGTTCTTC.

This clonotype was seen at least ten times. The chain joins TRBV3-1 to TRBJ1-2; D is ambiguous. The CDR3 extends over 11 amino acids. The ends were cut back, 5 bases at V and 3 bases at J, with 4 bases in the middle. Germline loops: CDR1 LGHDT, CDR2 YNNKEL (reference sequence). CDR3 in DNA: TGTGCCAGCAGCATCCACTATGGCTACACCTTC. Translated, it gives CASSIHYGYTF.

This clonotype was counted ten times or more. V is TRBV3-1 and J is TRBJ2-1, with 9 bases aligning to TRBD2. Germline trimming cut 3 bases from V and 9 bases from J; bases unmatched to any gene: 12. Germline V gives CDR1 LGHDT, CDR2 YNNKEL (reference sequence). The CDR3 sequence is 16 residues long. The CDR3 loop is CASSQVASGRSGEQFF. The CDR3 nucleotides are TGTGCCAGCAGCCAGGTTGCAAGCGGGAGGAGTGGTGAGCAGTTCTTC.

This clonotype occurred many times. The rearrangement uses TRBV7-8 and TRBJ2-2, with 7 bases fitting TRBD1. Germline CDR1 reads SGHVS; CDR2 reads FQNEAQ. The ends lost 5 bases at V and 3 bases at J; junction bases unmatched: 12. The length of the CDR3 is 17 residues. The CDR3 protein is CASSLRVGDSYTGELFF. The CDR3 nucleotides read TGTGCCAGCAGCCTACGCGTCGGGGACAGCTACACCGGGGAGCTGTTTTTT.

This clonotype appeared a few times. This chain's CDR3 is CASSLGKWGAGASTDTQYF. In DNA form, the CDR3 reads TGTGCCAGCAGCTTGGGGAAGTGGGGAGCGGGAGCCAGCACAGATACGCAGTATTTT. This chain joins TRBV11-3 and TRBJ2-3, with TRBD2 matching over 8 bases. The trim removed 3 bases at V and 0 bases at J, leaving 14 bases unmatched. This CDR3 comprises 19 residues. Germline-derived CDR1 and CDR2 are SGHNT and YENEEA.

This clonotype was recorded many times. The chain uses TRBV4-1 and TRBJ1-2; 10 bases map to TRBD1. V dropped 4 bases and J dropped 3; count of bases not matched to a gene: 2. The CDR3 has 14 amino acids. Germline V gene lookup returns CDR1 MGHRA and CDR2 YSYEKL. The DNA of the CDR3 is TGCGCCAGCAGCCCTGGACAGGGGGACTATGGCTACACCTTC. This sequence encodes CASSPGQGDYGYTF.

CDR3 in DNA: TGTGCCAGCAGCTTGCGGCAGGGGATTAGCAATCAGCCCCAGCATTTT. It encodes CASSLRQGISNQPQHF. The genes are TRBV5-5 and TRBJ1-5, with D perhaps matching TRBD1 (6 bases). This CDR3 spans 16 amino acids. Germline V gene lookup returns CDR1 SGHKS and CDR2 YYEKEE (reference sequence). Trimming removed 1 base at V and 0 bases at J, with 11 bases between.

By proportion, this clonotype is medium-sized. The V call is TRBV29-1, the J call TRBJ2-7; TRBD1 matches at 8 bases. V shed 3 bases, J shed 2 bases, and the junction held 3 bases outside the gene matches. Germline V gives CDR1 SQVTM, CDR2 ANQGSEA. CDR3 length: 13 amino acids. The CDR3 bases are TGCAGCGTTGAGAGACAGGGGACCTACGAGCAGTACTTC. It is translated as CSVERQGTYEQYF.

Many counts were recorded for this clonotype. The chain recombines TRBV6-5 with TRBJ1-2; D gene uncertain. The V gene lost 6 bases and the J gene lost 9 bases, with 14 bases spanning the gap. The CDR3 extends over 12 amino acids. Germline V CDR1 and CDR2: MNHEY, SVGAGI. CDR3 DNA: TGTGCCAGCAGAAAGGAGGGTAGTAGCTACACCTTC. It is translated as CASRKEGSSYTF.

This clonotype was counted ten times or more. The chain carries TRBV27 and TRBJ2-1; 9 nucleotides match TRBD2. Germline V gene data show CDR1 as MNHEY and CDR2 as SMNVEV (reference sequence). The CDR3 spans 15 residues. With 8 bases clipped from V and 5 bases from J, the junction kept 10 bases outside the gene matches. CDR3 nucleotides: TGTGCCAGCGGGGGAGGGACTAGCCCCGACAATGAGCAGTTCTTC. Encoded protein: CASGGGTSPDNEQFF.

This clonotype was found many times. The CDR3 DNA reads as TGTGCCAGCAGCCCTACGTGGGATACGCAGTATTTT. It translates to CASSPTWDTQYF. The chain employs TRBV3-1 and TRBJ2-3, with D unclear. Trimming took off 4 bases at V and 6 bases at J, with 8 bases between the two ends. There are 12 residues in the CDR3. Germline values: CDR1 LGHDT, CDR2 YNNKEL (reference sequence).

This clonotype occurred many times. The chain joins TRBV27 to TRBJ1-4, with D hard to call. The CDR3 is 14 residues long. Trimming cost V 6 bases and J 6 bases, with 14 bases left between them. CDR1 and CDR2 from the germline V gene are MNHEY and SMNVEV (reference sequence). CDR3 sequence reads: CASRRAGAHEKLFF. DNA for the CDR3: TGTGCCAGCAGACGAGCGGGCGCGCATGAAAAACTGTTTTTT.

This clonotype showed up many times. The chain is built from TRBV23-1 and TRBJ2-2; TRBD2 might be the D (6 bases). TRBV23-1 is given ORF status, its function remaining uncertain. Trimming pared 0 bases from V and 0 bases from J, leaving 8 bases between. CDR3 length equals 16 residues. This CDR3 reads CASSQSGTPNTGELFF. In nucleotides, the CDR3 is TGCGCCAGCAGTCAATCGGGGACTCCGAACACCGGGGAGCTGTTTTTT.

This clonotype was seen a handful of times. V and J are TRBV5-1 and TRBJ1-1; D gene uncertain. The CDR3 has 13 amino acids. The germline gives CDR1 SGHRS, CDR2 YFSETQ. Trimming removed 5 bases at V and 1 base at J, with 9 bases between. For the CDR3, the DNA is TGCGCCAGCAGGGGTGGTGAGAACACTGAAGCTTTCTTT. As protein: CASRGGENTEAFF.

The J gene is TRBJ2-7, the V gene TRBV7-9, with TRBD1 matching over 11 bases. V trimming: 6 bases; J trimming: 7 bases; junction bases outside the gene matches: 5. The germline V gene has CDR1 SEHNR and CDR2 FQNEAQ (reference sequence). This CDR3 has 13 amino acids. CDR3: CASSSGTGGEQYF. CDR3 nucleotide sequence: TGTGCCAGCAGTTCCGGGACAGGGGGAGAGCAGTACTTC.

This clonotype was counted at least ten times. The chain links TRBV20-1 to TRBJ2-1; tentative D call: TRBD2 (6 bases). The V gene's germline CDR1 is DFQATT and CDR2 SNEGSKA (reference sequence). V was cut by 1 base and J by 7 bases, with 17 bases left in between. This CDR3 has 15 amino acids. CDR3 DNA sequence: TGCAGTGCTAGAGCGATACGCGGGAACTATAATGAGCAGTTCTTC. Amino acid sequence: CSARAIRGNYNEQFF.

This clonotype appeared many times. The chain is built from TRBV5-8 and TRBJ2-3; the D gene is possibly TRBD2 (6 bases). Looked up from germline, CDR1 is SGHTS and CDR2 is YDEGEE. The CDR3 loop spans 16 amino acids. V was pared by 0 bases and J by 6 bases, with 17 bases between. The CDR3 protein is CASSLGRDRRQDTQYF. Written as DNA, the CDR3 is TGTGCCAGCAGCTTGGGGCGGGACCGGCGACAGGATACGCAGTATTTT.

This clonotype was recorded at least ten times. J is TRBJ2-3 and V is TRBV7-2, with 8 positions matching TRBD2. V lost 3 bases, J lost 6 bases, and 8 bases stayed unmatched. Germline V gives CDR1 SGHTA, CDR2 FQGNSA. The CDR3 consists of 15 residues. The CDR3 nucleotides read TGTGCCAGCAGCTTGACCGGGGGGGCCGGGGATACGCAGTATTTT. It codes for CASSLTGGAGDTQYF.

This clonotype was recorded many times. The chain combines TRBV6-2 or TRBV6-3 with TRBJ2-5; 8 nucleotides match TRBD2. V was pared by 0 bases and J by 4 bases, with 7 bases of the junction left unmatched. The CDR3 contains 16 residues. The V gene's germline CDR1 is MNHEY and CDR2 SVGEGT. CDR3 nucleotides: TGTGCCAGCAGTTACTCGATCGGGAGGGTTGGAGAGACCCAGTACTTC. It codes for CASSYSIGRVGETQYF.

This clonotype was recorded many times. Here the CDR3 reads CASTSAGSRESYNEQFF. CDR3 DNA: TGTGCCAGCACCTCTGCTGGGTCGCGGGAGAGCTACAATGAGCAGTTCTTC. This chain joins TRBV28 and TRBJ2-1; the match to TRBD2 covers 7 bases. V trimming: 7 bases; J trimming: 3 bases; junction bases outside the gene matches: 15. The CDR3 runs to 17 residues. Germline V gives CDR1 MDHEN, CDR2 SYDVKM.

The table lists this clonotype with many counts. The chain employs TRBV29-1 and TRBJ1-1; D gene ambiguous. Germline-derived CDR1 and CDR2 are SQVTM and ANQGSEA. The CDR3 is 12 residues long. Trimming removed 6 bases from V and 0 bases from J, with 8 bases in between. CDR3: CSVSRMNTEAFF. The CDR3 DNA sequence: TGCAGCGTCTCGCGGATGAACACTGAAGCTTTCTTT.